Reported below is one T cell receptor (beta chain). This clone is a singleton in its sample. Its antigen has not been determined. Base quality data are lacking; no much larger clone is found one base away. Genomic DNA was extracted from sorted cells with the Quick-DNA Microprep Kit. Amplification of TCRbeta DNA was done with the immunoSEQ hsTCRbeta kit, following the protocol from the manufacturer. TCRbeta libraries were sequenced on an Illumina MiSeq instrument. The study's processing was this. Following removal of out-of-frame sequences, 2 million to 2.5 million distinct TCRbeta sequences were retained, with an average of around 70,000 per individual. Each individual was scored according to the count of 160 or so previously reported CMV-associated TCRbeta sequences and the total productive distinct TCRbeta count. A beta-binomial model was reimplemented in Python, and scikit-learn random forests with default parameters were trained on US cohort data. Classifier performance on the Belgian cohort was summarized as median AUC with percentile confidence intervals calculated over 10,000 bootstrap iterations. The clones in this table, taken by TCRdb from immuneACCESS, are in-frame only. Not every clone is retained; where verified, under half of the shortfall comes from an unresolved V gene, and the cause of the rest is unknown. From that table come the V and J calls and clone size; the DNA was used to work out D and trimming. This sample holds 60,000 to 70,000 clones; 80% were observed only once. Almost 0.55% of the sample belongs to the ten largest clones.

The data originate from a study of memory CD4+ T cells and cytomegalovirus serostatus (dated 2019 in TCRdb). For context, the study as a whole: The cohort comprised some 35 healthy Belgian adults, 9 CMV seropositive and roughly 24 CMV seronegative. To replicate a published TCR-based CMV serostatus classifier, the study sequenced CD4+ memory TCRbeta repertoires from a Belgian cohort whose cytomegalovirus serostatus was known.

The trim is 2 bases for V and 7 bases for J, with a gap of 8 bases between the germline ends. Via the germline V gene, CDR1 is SGHTA and CDR2 FQGNSA. The CDR3 numbers 12 residues from cysteine through phenylalanine. Of the read, only the CDR3 DNA is kept; its 36 bases are in frame from base 1. Broad study findings and their caveats: Only CD4+CD45RO+ memory cells were sequenced, in contrast to the original study, in which naive and memory CD4+ and CD8+ populations were covered. The results were interpreted as suggesting that the CMV-associated TCR signature is mostly present in the CD4+ memory repertoire. The original-framework classifier achieved a median bootstrapped AUC of roughly 0.95 with a 95% CI of 0.76-1.00 on the Belgian cohort. Among the 150 or so previously reported CMV-associated TCRbeta sequences, some 62 showed up in the CD4+ memory repertoires, with each one found in between one and five individuals. For CMV serostatus prediction, a median bootstrapped AUC of approximately 0.95 was reached with the original framework, and a median bootstrapped AUC of roughly 0.92 was reached with a US-trained random forest.

A FACSAria II was used to sort memory CD4+ T cells, defined as single viable CD3+CD4+CD8-CD45RO+ cells. CMV serostatus was assessed using a Roche Elecsys assay, by which serum IgG against CMV pp150, pp28, p38 and p52 was detected. After thawing, total CD4+ T cells were enriched by positive selection with CD4 magnetic microbeads. The samples came from a different study that was designed specifically to examine the CD4+ T cell memory repertoire. Peripheral blood mononuclear cells were isolated and cryopreserved according to standard operating procedures, and serum was kept at -80 degrees C. The staining relied on CD3-PerCP (BW264/56), CD4-APC (RPA-T4), CD45RO-PE (UCHT1) and CD8-Pacific Orange (3B5) antibodies, and Sytox blue was used to exclude non-viable cells.

This sequence originates from an adult in good health and CMV-seronegative. Some clones in this sample may be carry-over from other donors' samples. The material sequenced was memory CD4+ T cells from blood. The chain was built from TRBV7-2 and TRBJ2-5; the D segment cannot be called with confidence. The DNA sequence is given as TGTGCCAGCAGCTTACTTGATATGACCCAGTACTTC. It specifies CASSLLDMTQYF.